The 11 T cell receptor beta chains below all came from one sample that was sequenced in a study. MiXCR, run by TCRdb on the 5' RACE reads, gives a single entry per CDR3 protein. Counted here are roughly 55,000 distinct CDR3 sequences, almost 25% occurring once; the ten biggest clones make up 2.5% to 4%. Material for sequencing was tumor-infiltrating naive CD4+ T cells sorted from the breast tumor. Subset described: naive CD4+ T cells, CD4+CD45RA+CD25-. The receptors originated from a female donor with breast cancer.

Many counts were recorded for this clonotype. This sequence joins TRBV12-3 or TRBV12-4 and TRBJ2-6; D is ambiguous. V dropped 3 bases and J dropped 3 bases, with 0 bases sitting between them. This CDR3 has 12 residues. CDR3 sequence reads: CASSFGANVLTF. The CDR3 DNA sequence: TGTGCCAGCAGTTTTGGGGCCAACGTCCTGACTTTC.

In its sample, this clonotype was seen a few times. The gene calls are TRBV5-4 and TRBJ2-4, with D perhaps matching TRBD2 (6 bases). The CDR3 sequence is 14 residues long. V was pared by 0 bases and J by 6 bases, with 10 bases between. CDR1 is SGHNT, CDR2 YYREEE, per germline (reference sequence). This CDR3 reads CASSLAREANIQYF. DNA of the CDR3: TGTGCCAGCAGCTTGGCCAGGGAGGCAAACATTCAGTACTTC.

There are a few counts of this clonotype. The rearrangement links TRBV7-9 to TRBJ2-2; D is undetermined. Trimming removed 5 bases from V and 5 bases from J, with 9 bases in between. The CDR3 consists of 13 residues. The V gene's germline CDR1 is SEHNR and CDR2 FQNEAQ (reference sequence). Here the CDR3 reads CASSPRVTGELFF. CDR3 nucleotide sequence: TGTGCCAGCAGCCCCCGGGTTACCGGGGAGCTGTTTTTT.

The rearrangement joins TRBV19 to TRBJ1-5; D is possibly TRBD1 (5 bases). V lost 8 bases, J lost 3 bases, and 8 bases lay in between. The CDR3 has 12 residues. The germline CDR1 and CDR2 sequences are LNHDA and SQIVND (reference sequence). DNA of the CDR3: TGTGCCAGTCAGGGTTTCAATCAGCCCCAGCATTTT. Translating it yields CASQGFNQPQHF.

The gene calls are TRBV24-1 and TRBJ2-1, with D possibly being TRBD2 (5 bases). The CDR3 is 15 residues long. Trimming left V 6 bases short and J 1 base short, with 12 bases between. CDR1 and CDR2 from the germline V gene are KGHDR and SFDVKD. The CDR3 reads CATSRGGPSYNEQFF. As DNA, the CDR3 is TGTGCCACCAGTAGAGGCGGGCCTTCCTACAATGAGCAGTTCTTC.

This clonotype came up many times. The V call is TRBV7-2, the J call TRBJ2-1, with D perhaps TRBD2 (6 bases). V was trimmed by 3 bases and J by 6 bases, leaving 9 bases between them. Germline loops: CDR1 SGHTA, CDR2 FQGNSA. The CDR3 totals 13 residues. Here the CDR3 DNA reads TGTGCCAGCAGCTTGGGGGGACTCAATGAGCAGTTCTTC. Translated, it gives CASSLGGLNEQFF. Complete variable domain (other parts from reference TRBV7-2 and TRBJ2-1): GAGVSQSPSNKVTEKGKDVELRCDPISGHTALYWYRQSLGQGLEFLIYFQGNSAPDKSGLPSDRFSAERTGGSVSTLTIQRTQQEDSAVYLCASSLGGLNEQFFGPGTRLTVL.

This clonotype has at least ten counts. The chain joins TRBV6-2 or TRBV6-3 to TRBJ2-1; D unresolved. Deletions cut 4 bases from V and 9 bases from J, with 16 bases between. This CDR3 region has 14 residues. CDR1 is MNHEY and CDR2 is SVGEGT in the germline V gene. The CDR3 DNA sequence: TGTGCCAGCAGTTCTCTGGGGTCCGTGGGTGAGCAGTTCTTC. The encoded protein is CASSSLGSVGEQFF.

This clonotype showed up many times. The chain links TRBV12-3 or TRBV12-4 to TRBJ1-2; no clear D. The germline V and J ends were trimmed by 6 bases and 8 bases, with 19 bases remaining between them. The CDR3 totals 14 residues. The CDR3 DNA reads TGTGCCAGCAGCCCAAACGGCCTTACGGGGGGCTACACCTTC. This codes for CASSPNGLTGGYTF.

This sequence joins TRBV20-1 and TRBJ2-3; the D is unclear. The V end lost 4 bases, the J end lost 1 base, and 15 bases lay between the germline ends. The CDR3 spans 15 residues. Germline values: CDR1 DFQATT, CDR2 SNEGSKA (reference sequence). The chain's CDR3 is CSAKPMDLGTDTQYF. CDR3 DNA sequence: TGCAGTGCTAAACCGATGGACCTTGGCACAGATACGCAGTATTTT.

This clonotype has just one count. The junction departs from germline at one end; a sequencing error may be responsible. The chain uses TRBV6-1 and TRBJ1-5; no clear D. From germline, CDR1 is MNHNS and CDR2 SASEGT. The CDR3 runs to 14 residues. CDR3 DNA sequence: TGTGCCAGCAGTGTCTGGGAGAGCAAACAGCCCCAGCATTTT. Translation: CASSVWESKQPQHF.

This clonotype turned up a few times. V is TRBV7-9 and J is TRBJ2-5, with D tentatively TRBD2 (6 bases). This CDR3 contains 14 residues. Germline V gene data show CDR1 as SEHNR and CDR2 as FQNEAQ (reference sequence). V was shortened by 5 bases and J by 0 bases, with 10 bases between the two germline ends. CDR3 bases: TGTGCCAGCAGCGATACTAGCTACCAAGAGACCCAGTACTTC. Its translation: CASSDTSYQETQYF.